One sample yielded the 6 T cell receptor beta chains listed below, sequenced in a study of cytomegalovirus exposure and HLA in healthy donors. PCR primers comprised 60 Vbeta and 13 Jbeta primers. Measured with immunoSEQ multiplex PCR; TCRdb has only the in-frame clones, and not every one. The sample carries about 150,000 clones, around 60% recorded once. The sample comprised PBMCs. The receptor set was obtained from a woman in her fifties or sixties in good health and CMV-seropositive.

This clone was recorded a few times. CDR3 region: CASSLEGGPIYEQYF. The CDR3 DNA reads TGTGCCAGCAGTTTAGAGGGAGGCCCTATTTACGAGCAGTACTTC. The chain is built from TRBV28 and TRBJ2-7; D perhaps matches TRBD2 (6 bases). Germline V gene lookup returns CDR1 MDHEN and CDR2 SYDVKM. The V gene lost 2 bases and the J gene lost 4 bases, with 15 bases spanning the gap. The CDR3 is made up of 15 amino acids.

The CDR3, as DNA: TGTGCCAGCAGCGCCCGGGACAGGGCATACGAGCAGTACTTC. Translated: CASSARDRAYEQYF. J is TRBJ2-7 and V is TRBV13; 9 nucleotides agree with TRBD1. The CDR3 runs 14 residues. Germline assignment: CDR1 PRHDT and CDR2 FYEKMQ (reference sequence). V dropped 5 bases and J dropped 4; count of bases not matched to a gene: 6.

The rearrangement joins TRBV6-5 to TRBJ2-1, with D perhaps matching TRBD2 (6 bases). The CDR3 is 14 amino acids. The germline V gene has CDR1 MNHEY and CDR2 SVGAGI. V lost 6 bases and J lost 8, with 17 bases in between. The DNA of the CDR3 is TGTGCCAGCAGGGAAGGGGACTCCCGGGATGAGCAGTTCTTC. It is translated as CASREGDSRDEQFF.

The chain is built from TRBV5-1 and TRBJ2-1; the match to TRBD1 covers 11 bases. Looked up from germline, CDR1 is SGHRS and CDR2 is YFSETQ. The CDR3 consists of 16 residues. V lost 0 bases to trimming and J lost 6 bases; unmatched junction nucleotides: 5. CDR3 DNA: TGCGCCAGCAGCTTGGGCGGGACAGGGGGTGTCAATGAGCAGTTCTTC. This encodes CASSLGGTGGVNEQFF.

The CDR3 coding sequence is TGTGCCAGCAGCTTAATGGGGGGGACTAATCCAAACTATGGCTACACCTTC. Encoded protein: CASSLMGGTNPNYGYTF. The rearrangement links TRBV7-2 to TRBJ1-2; D perhaps matches TRBD1 (5 bases). There are 17 residues in the CDR3. CDR1 SGHTA and CDR2 FQGNSA come from the germline V gene. The germline V and J ends were trimmed by 2 bases and 2 bases, with 18 bases remaining between them.

This clone has more than one count but fewer than ten. V gene TRBV9 combines with J gene TRBJ2-5, with D maybe TRBD1 (7 bases). The end of the DNA is better explained by TRBJ2-7, so the J call may be wrong. The CDR3 extends over 15 amino acids. The germline gives CDR1 SGDLS, CDR2 YYNGEE. CDR3 in DNA: TGTGCCAGCAGCGTAGGCGGGGACAGCTCCTACGAGCAGTACTTC. It is translated as CASSVGGDSSYEQYF.